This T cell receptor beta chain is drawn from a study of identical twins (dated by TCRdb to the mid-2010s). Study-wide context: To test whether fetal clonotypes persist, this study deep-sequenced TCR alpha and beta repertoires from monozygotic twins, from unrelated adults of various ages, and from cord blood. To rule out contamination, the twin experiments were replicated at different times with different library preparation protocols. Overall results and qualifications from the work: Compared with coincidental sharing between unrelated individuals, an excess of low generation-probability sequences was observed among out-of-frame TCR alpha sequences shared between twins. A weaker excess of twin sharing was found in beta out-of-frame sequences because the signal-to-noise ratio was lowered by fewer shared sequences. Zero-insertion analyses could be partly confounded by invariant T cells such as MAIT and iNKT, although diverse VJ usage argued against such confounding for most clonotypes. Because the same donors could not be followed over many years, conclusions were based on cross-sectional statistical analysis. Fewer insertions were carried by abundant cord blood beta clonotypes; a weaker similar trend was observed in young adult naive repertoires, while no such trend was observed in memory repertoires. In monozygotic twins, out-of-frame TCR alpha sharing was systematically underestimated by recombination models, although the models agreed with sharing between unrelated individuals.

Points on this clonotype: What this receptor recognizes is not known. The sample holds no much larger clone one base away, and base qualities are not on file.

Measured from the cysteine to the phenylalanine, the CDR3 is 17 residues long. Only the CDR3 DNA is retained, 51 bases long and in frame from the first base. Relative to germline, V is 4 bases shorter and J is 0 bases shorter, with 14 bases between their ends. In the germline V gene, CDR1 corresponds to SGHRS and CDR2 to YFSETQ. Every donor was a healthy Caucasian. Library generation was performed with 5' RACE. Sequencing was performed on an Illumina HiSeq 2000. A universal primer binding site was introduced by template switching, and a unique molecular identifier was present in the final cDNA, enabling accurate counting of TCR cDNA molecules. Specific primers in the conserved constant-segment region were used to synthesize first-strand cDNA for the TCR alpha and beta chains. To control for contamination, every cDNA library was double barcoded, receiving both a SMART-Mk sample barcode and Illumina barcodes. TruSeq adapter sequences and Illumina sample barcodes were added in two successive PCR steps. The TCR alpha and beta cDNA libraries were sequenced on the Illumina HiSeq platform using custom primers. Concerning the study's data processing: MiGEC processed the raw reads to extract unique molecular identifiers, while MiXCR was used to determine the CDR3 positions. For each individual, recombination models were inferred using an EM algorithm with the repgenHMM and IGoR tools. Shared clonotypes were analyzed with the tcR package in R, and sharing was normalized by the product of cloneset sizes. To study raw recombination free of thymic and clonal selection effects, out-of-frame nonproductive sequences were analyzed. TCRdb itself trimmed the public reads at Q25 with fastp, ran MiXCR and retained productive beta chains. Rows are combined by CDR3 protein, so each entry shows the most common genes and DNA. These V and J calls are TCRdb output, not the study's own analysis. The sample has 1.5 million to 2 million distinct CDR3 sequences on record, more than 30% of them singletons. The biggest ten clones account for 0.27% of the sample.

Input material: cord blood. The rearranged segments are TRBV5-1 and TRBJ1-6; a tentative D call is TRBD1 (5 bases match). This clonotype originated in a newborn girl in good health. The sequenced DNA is TGCGCCAGCAGCCCCGGGACCGGCGACTCCTATAATTCACCCCTCCACTTT. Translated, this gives CASSPGTGDSYNSPLHF. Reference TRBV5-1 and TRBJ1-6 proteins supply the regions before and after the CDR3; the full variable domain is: KAGVTQTPRYLIKTRGQQVTLSCSPISGHRSVSWYQQTPGQGLQFLFEYFSETQRNKGNFPGRFSGRQFSNSRSEMNVSTLELGDSALYLCASSPGTGDSYNSPLHFGNGTRLTVT.